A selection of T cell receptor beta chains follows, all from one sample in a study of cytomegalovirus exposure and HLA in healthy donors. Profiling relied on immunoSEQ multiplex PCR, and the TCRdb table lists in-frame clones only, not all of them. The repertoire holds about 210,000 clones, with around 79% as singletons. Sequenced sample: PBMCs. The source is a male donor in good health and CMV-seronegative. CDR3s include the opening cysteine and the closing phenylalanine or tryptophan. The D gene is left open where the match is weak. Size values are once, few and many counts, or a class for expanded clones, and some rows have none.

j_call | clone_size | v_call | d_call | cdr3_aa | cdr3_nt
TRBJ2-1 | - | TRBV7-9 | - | CASSGLYNEQFF | TGTGCCAGCAGCGGACTCTACAATGAGCAGTTCTTC
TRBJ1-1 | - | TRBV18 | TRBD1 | CASSPPGTVEAFF | TGTGCCAGCTCACCACCGGGGACAGTTGAAGCTTTCTTT
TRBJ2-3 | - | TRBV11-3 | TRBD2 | CASSLLGGEQNTDTQYF | TGTGCCAGCAGCCTTCTGGGGGGGGAGCAAAACACAGATACGCAGTATTTT
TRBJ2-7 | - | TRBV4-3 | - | CASSQGLTGRRREQYF | TGCGCCAGCAGCCAAGGCCTGACAGGGAGGCGCCGCGAGCAGTACTTC
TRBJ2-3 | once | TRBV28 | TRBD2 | CASRSGGDTDTQYF | TGTGCCAGCAGATCGGGGGGTGATACAGATACGCAGTATTTT
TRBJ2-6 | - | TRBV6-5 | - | CASSYRPGAGANVLTF | TGTGCCAGCAGTTATCGCCCGGGGGCTGGGGCCAACGTCCTGACTTTC
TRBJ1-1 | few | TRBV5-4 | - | CASSPRITGTEAFF | TGTGCCAGCAGCCCCCGGATCACGGGCACTGAAGCTTTCTTT
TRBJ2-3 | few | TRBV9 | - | CASSLRNLPTDTQYF | TGTGCCAGCTCCCTGCGGAACCTTCCCACGGATACGCAGTATTTT
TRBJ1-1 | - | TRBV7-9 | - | CASSWGGAEAFF | TGTGCCAGCAGCTGGGGGGGGGCTGAAGCTTTCTTT
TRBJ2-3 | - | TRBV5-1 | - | CASSLGGVTDTQYF | TGCGCCAGCAGCCTGGGCGGGGTAACAGATACGCAGTATTTT
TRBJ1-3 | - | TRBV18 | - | CASSPEVSGNTIYF | TGTGCCAGCTCACCAGAGGTTTCTGGAAACACCATATATTTT
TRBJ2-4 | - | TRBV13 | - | CASSLVGARNIQYF | TGTGCCAGCAGCTTAGTGGGGGCTCGAAACATTCAGTACTTC
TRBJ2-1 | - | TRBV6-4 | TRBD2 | CASRMTSGVSSYNEQFF | TGTGCCAGCAGAATGACTAGCGGGGTGAGCTCCTACAATGAGCAGTTCTTC
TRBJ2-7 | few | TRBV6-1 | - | CASSEQGDRHEQYF | TGTGCCAGCAGTGAACAGGGCGACCGTCACGAGCAGTACTTC
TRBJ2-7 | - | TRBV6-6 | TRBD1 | CASSYLQGPYEQYF | TGTGCCAGCAGTTATCTACAGGGGCCCTACGAGCAGTACTTC
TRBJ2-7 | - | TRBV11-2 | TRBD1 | CASSSGQKSSYEQYF | TGTGCCAGCAGCTCGGGACAGAAGAGCTCCTACGAGCAGTACTTC
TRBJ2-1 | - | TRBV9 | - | CASSVAGATYNEQFF | TGTGCCAGCAGCGTAGCGGGAGCGACGTACAATGAGCAGTTCTTC
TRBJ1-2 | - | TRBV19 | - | CASSKGVRAYGYTF | TGTGCCAGTAGTAAGGGGGTAAGGGCGTACGGCTACACCTTC
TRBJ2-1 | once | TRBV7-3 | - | CASSLDTVGEQFF | TGTGCCAGCAGCTTAGACACAGTCGGTGAGCAGTTCTTC
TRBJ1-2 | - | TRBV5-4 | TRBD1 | CASSLDRGDYGYTF | TGTGCCAGCAGCTTGGACAGGGGAGACTATGGCTACACCTTC
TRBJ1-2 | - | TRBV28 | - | CACSLVKGGNYGYTF | TGTGCCTGCAGTTTAGTAAAGGGGGGGAACTATGGCTACACCTTC
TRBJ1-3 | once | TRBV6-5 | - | CASSYSGAGGNTIYF | TGTGCCAGCAGTTACTCGGGAGCTGGTGGAAACACCATATATTTT
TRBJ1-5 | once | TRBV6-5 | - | CASRPPGGNQPQHF | TGTGCCAGCAGACCCCCAGGGGGCAATCAGCCCCAGCATTTT
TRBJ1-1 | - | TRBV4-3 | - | CASSHYGDTEAFF | TGCGCCAGCAGCCACTACGGGGACACTGAAGCTTTCTTT
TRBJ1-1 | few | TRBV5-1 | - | CASSPGSGNTEAFF | TGCGCCAGCAGTCCCGGCAGCGGGAACACTGAAGCTTTCTTT
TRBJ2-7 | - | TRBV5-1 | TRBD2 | CASSPRGGLGEQYF | TGCGCCAGCAGCCCCCGGGGAGGGTTGGGAGAGCAGTACTTC
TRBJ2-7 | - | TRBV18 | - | CASSPPNTGNEQYF | TGTGCCAGCTCACCACCCAACACAGGGAACGAGCAGTACTTC
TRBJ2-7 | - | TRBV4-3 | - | CASSQVADSSYEQYF | TGCGCCAGCAGCCAAGTGGCAGACAGCTCCTACGAGCAGTACTTC
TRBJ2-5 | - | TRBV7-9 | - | CASSLAGRGSQETQYF | TGTGCCAGCAGCTTAGCAGGCCGGGGGAGCCAAGAGACCCAGTACTTC
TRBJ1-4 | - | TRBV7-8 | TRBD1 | CASSLFVIPTGGVGNEKLFF | TGTGCCAGCAGCCTTTTCGTGATACCGACAGGGGGAGTGGGTAATGAAAAACTGTTTTTT
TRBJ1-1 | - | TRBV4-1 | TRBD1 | CASSQGQGSVMNTEAFF | TGCGCCAGCAGCCAAGGACAGGGAAGTGTAATGAACACTGAAGCTTTCTTT
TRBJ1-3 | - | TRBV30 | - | CAWGGGNTIYF | TGTGCCTGGGGCGGGGGGAACACCATATATTTT
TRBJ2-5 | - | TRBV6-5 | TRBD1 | CASSYSSGQEEQYF | TGTGCCAGCAGTTACTCGTCTGGACAGGAAGAGCAGTACTTC
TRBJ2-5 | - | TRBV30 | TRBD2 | CAWGVGLAGQETQYF | TGTGCCTGGGGAGTAGGGCTAGCGGGACAAGAGACCCAGTACTTC
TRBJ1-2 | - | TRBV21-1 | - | CASGKRGQGYGYTF | TGTGCCAGCGGGAAGAGGGGGCAGGGCTATGGCTACACCTTC
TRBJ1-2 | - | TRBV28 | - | CASRPHSANYGYTF | TGTGCCAGCAGGCCCCACAGTGCTAACTATGGCTACACCTTC
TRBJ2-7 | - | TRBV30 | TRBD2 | CAWSVWREEHEQYF | TGTGCCTGGAGTGTCTGGCGGGAGGAACACGAGCAGTACTTC
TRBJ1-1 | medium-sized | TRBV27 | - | CASSLFRGFTEAFF | TGTGCCAGCAGTTTATTCAGGGGTTTCACTGAAGCTTTCTTT
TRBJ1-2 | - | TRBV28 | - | CASKPPRGQGFGYGYTF | TGTGCCAGTAAACCACCCCGCGGGCAGGGGTTTGGGTATGGCTACACCTTC
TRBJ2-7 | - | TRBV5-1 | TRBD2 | CASSPPGLAGEQYF | TGCGCCAGCAGCCCACCGGGACTAGCGGGGGAGCAGTACTTC
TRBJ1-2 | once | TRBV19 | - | CASSILPGVSGYTF | TGTGCCAGTAGTATACTCCCGGGGGTTTCTGGCTACACCTTC
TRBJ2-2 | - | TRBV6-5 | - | CASGTRNTGELFF | TGTGCCTCAGGGACACGGAACACCGGGGAGCTGTTTTTT
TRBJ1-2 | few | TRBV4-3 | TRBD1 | CASSQSWGDRGEAKGYTF | TGCGCCAGCAGCCAATCCTGGGGGGACAGGGGGGAAGCAAAGGGCTACACCTTC
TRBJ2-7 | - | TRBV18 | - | CASSRQRRTRAYEQYF | TGTGCCAGCTCACGCCAACGTCGGACTCGGGCCTACGAGCAGTACTTC
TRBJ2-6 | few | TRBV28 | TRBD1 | CASSLAGTGGGANVLTF | TGTGCCAGCAGTTTGGCCGGGACAGGTGGTGGGGCCAACGTCCTGACTTTC
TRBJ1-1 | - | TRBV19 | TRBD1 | CASSIVGTGVNTEAFF | TGTGCCAGTAGTATAGTAGGGACAGGGGTGAACACTGAAGCTTTCTTT
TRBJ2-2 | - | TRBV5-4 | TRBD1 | CASRRQGLNTGELFF | TGTGCCAGCAGGCGACAGGGTCTGAACACCGGGGAGCTGTTTTTT
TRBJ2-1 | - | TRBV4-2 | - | CASSQVNVGNNEQFF | TGTGCCAGCAGCCAAGTTAACGTCGGGAACAATGAGCAGTTCTTC
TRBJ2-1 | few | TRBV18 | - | CASSPSMDSAYNEQFF | TGTGCCAGCTCACCATCGATGGACAGTGCCTACAATGAGCAGTTCTTC
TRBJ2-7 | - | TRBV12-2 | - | CASRPPGHEQYF | TGTGCAAGTCGCCCTCCAGGCCACGAGCAGTACTTC
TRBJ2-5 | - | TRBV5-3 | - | CARSLVCAGADETQYF | TGTGCCAGAAGCTTGGTATGTGCGGGTGCAGATGAGACCCAGTACTTC
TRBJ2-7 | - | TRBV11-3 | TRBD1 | CASAKGRGSSYEQYF | TGTGCCAGCGCAAAGGGCAGGGGGAGCTCCTACGAGCAGTACTTC
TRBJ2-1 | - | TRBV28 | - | CASSLALRGNEQFF | TGTGCCAGCAGTTTGGCTCTCAGGGGCAATGAGCAGTTCTTC
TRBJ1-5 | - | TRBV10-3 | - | CAISGGGRNSKPNQPQHF | TGTGCCATCAGTGGGGGGGGCCGGAACTCCAAACCCAATCAGCCCCAGCATTTT